The next 27 T cell receptor beta chains were all read from a single sample in a study of blood T cell repertoires in COVID-19. TCRdb's table, derived via immunoSEQ multiplex PCR, lists solely in-frame clones and lacks some. The data hold fewer than 300,000 clones, with 65% to 85% observed a single time. Input material: peripheral blood. These TCRs come from a person aged 65 to 85 with COVID-19, enrolled during active disease.

This chain links TRBV7-3 with TRBJ2-2; 7 bases fit TRBD1. With 7 bases clipped from V and 4 bases from J, the junction kept 15 bases outside the gene matches. This CDR3 contains 17 residues. From germline, CDR1 is SGHTA and CDR2 FQGTGA. The CDR3, as DNA: TGTGCCAGCACCACCCCGCGACAGGGAATCGGCACCGGGGAGCTGTTTTTT. Translation: CASTTPRQGIGTGELFF.

The chain recombines TRBV28 with TRBJ1-5, with a possible D match to TRBD1 (5 bases). V was pared by 2 bases and J by 9 bases, with 14 bases between. CDR3 length equals 14 residues. The V gene's germline CDR1 is MDHEN and CDR2 SYDVKM. CDR3 DNA sequence: TGTGCCAGCAGTTTACCGGGGGACCTTCGGCCCCAGCATTTT. Its protein product is CASSLPGDLRPQHF.

The chain combines TRBV9 with TRBJ1-1, with D perhaps TRBD1 (6 bases). Germline-derived CDR1 and CDR2 are SGDLS and YYNGEE. Trimming removed 0 bases at V and 1 base at J, with 10 bases between. The CDR3 is made up of 15 amino acids. The CDR3 DNA reads TGTGCCAGCAGCGTAGCGGGGACACGGAACACTGAAGCTTTCTTT. This translates into CASSVAGTRNTEAFF.

The chain couples TRBV7-2 to TRBJ2-5; TRBD1 aligns across 7 bases. Germline V gene sequence: CDR1 SGHTA, CDR2 FQGNSA. This CDR3 region has 14 residues. Germline trimming cut 5 bases from V and 5 bases from J; bases unmatched to any gene: 8. The CDR3, as DNA: TGTGCCAGCAGCCCGACAGGGACCATGGAGACCCAGTACTTC. It is translated as CASSPTGTMETQYF.

In this sample, this clone turned up once. The genes are TRBV6-1 and TRBJ2-7, with 7 bases that match TRBD1. Germline CDR1 and CDR2: MNHNS and SASEGT. CDR3 length equals 15 residues. The V gene end was trimmed by 2 bases and the J gene end by 5 bases; junction bases not matched to a gene: 9. DNA for the CDR3: TGTGCCAGCAGTGAACAACAGGGGTTTCTCGACGAGCAGTACTTC. The encoded protein is CASSEQQGFLDEQYF.

The chain couples TRBV15 to TRBJ2-1; D gene uncertain. The CDR3 covers 14 residues. V shed 1 base and J shed 2 bases, with 6 bases lying between them. Germline CDR1 and CDR2: LNHNV and YYDKDF (reference sequence). CDR3 DNA: TGTGCCACCAGCAGAGGCGCCCCCTACAATGAGCAGTTCTTC. Translated, it gives CATSRGAPYNEQFF.

The chain uses TRBV19 and TRBJ2-5; a weak D match, TRBD2 (6 bases). The germline CDR1 and CDR2 sequences are LNHDA and SQIVND (reference sequence). V lost 5 bases, J lost 5 bases, and 27 bases lay in between. The CDR3 sequence is 18 residues long. In DNA, the CDR3 is TGTGCCAGTAGTCCGCTTGGGGCGGGAACGAGAGGGGAGGAGACCCAGTACTTC. The encoded protein is CASSPLGAGTRGEETQYF.

V usage is TRBV20-1 and J usage is TRBJ2-7; possibly TRBD2 for D (5 bases). Germline V CDR1 and CDR2: DFQATT, SNEGSKA (reference sequence). The CDR3 sequence is 11 residues long. The V end lost 6 bases, the J end lost 4 bases, and 10 bases lay between the germline ends. This chain's CDR3 is CSARSGYEQYF. The CDR3 bases are TGCAGTGCCAGGAGCGGTTACGAGCAGTACTTC.

The chain has TRBV12-3 or TRBV12-4 and TRBJ1-1; D ambiguous. V was cut by 3 bases and J by 11 bases, with 13 bases left in between. The CDR3 loop spans 12 amino acids. This chain's CDR3 is CASSLMRDKAFF. As DNA, the CDR3 is TGTGCCAGCAGTTTGATGAGGGATAAGGCTTTCTTT.

The CDR3 here is CASSRAGWSRNEQFF. CDR3 DNA: TGTGCCAGCAGCCGGGCAGGGTGGTCAAGAAATGAGCAGTTCTTC. The V gene is TRBV3-1 (or the pseudogene TRBV3-2), the J gene TRBJ2-1, with a tentative D call TRBD1 (5 bases). Germline-derived CDR1 and CDR2 are LGHDT and YNNKEL (reference sequence). The CDR3 runs 15 residues. Trimming pared 4 bases from V and 7 bases from J, leaving 17 bases between.

This clone was seen only a few times. The J gene is TRBJ1-2, the V gene TRBV5-1; 8 bases map to TRBD1. The ends lost 4 bases at V and 6 bases at J; junction bases unmatched: 5. CDR3 length: 13 amino acids. Germline assignment: CDR1 SGHRS and CDR2 YFSETQ. The CDR3 is CASSPDRADGYTF. The CDR3 nucleotides are TGCGCCAGCAGCCCGGACAGGGCGGATGGCTACACCTTC.

This clone has just one count. The chain couples TRBV18 to TRBJ1-4, with D maybe TRBD1 (5 bases). Trimming shortened V by 6 bases and J by 5 bases, and 10 bases separated the two germline ends. The CDR3 loop spans 13 amino acids. Germline CDR1 is KGHSH and CDR2 is LQKENI. In nucleotides, the CDR3 is TGTGCCAGCTCTCCGACAGCGAATGAAAAACTGTTTTTT. As protein: CASSPTANEKLFF.

J is TRBJ1-1 and V is TRBV27; no clear D. The CDR3 totals 14 residues. Germline V lookup: CDR1 MNHEY, CDR2 SMNVEV (reference sequence). V was cut by 6 bases and J by 2 bases, with 13 bases left in between. CDR3 loop: CASRYGSINTEAFF. In DNA form, the CDR3 reads TGTGCCAGCAGATACGGGTCAATAAACACTGAAGCTTTCTTT.

This clone showed up just once. The rearrangement joins TRBV2 to TRBJ2-3; 7 bases line up with TRBD2. Germline loops: CDR1 SNHLY, CDR2 FYNNEI. CDR3 length: 14 amino acids. Trimming took 8 bases from V and 2 from J; bases not matched to a gene: 7. The CDR3 loop is CASLAGVVTDTQYF. Written as DNA, the CDR3 is TGTGCCAGCCTTGCGGGGGTAGTCACAGATACGCAGTATTTT.

CDR3 region: CASSYRGDASGNTIYF. The CDR3 DNA reads as TGTGCCAGCAGCTACAGGGGGGACGCCTCTGGAAACACCATATATTTT. The chain has TRBV5-6 and TRBJ1-3; 8 positions match TRBD1. This CDR3 has 16 amino acids. V lost 3 bases, J lost 0 bases, and 5 bases stayed unmatched. Germline V lookup: CDR1 SGHDT, CDR2 YYEEEE.

V is TRBV7-3 and J is TRBJ2-3, with TRBD1 as a possible D gene (5 bases). V was pared by 2 bases and J by 0 bases, with 12 bases between. CDR1 is SGHTA and CDR2 is FQGTGA in the germline V gene. CDR3 length: 16 amino acids. The CDR3 sequence: CASSLLGPGSTDTQYF. In nucleotides, the CDR3 is TGTGCCAGCAGCTTATTGGGGCCAGGGAGCACAGATACGCAGTATTTT.

This clone was seen once. V usage is TRBV6-1 and J usage is TRBJ2-7; D is ambiguous. The germline V gene encodes CDR1 MNHNS and CDR2 SASEGT. The CDR3 runs 15 residues. V was clipped by 1 base and J by 3 bases, with 13 bases between them. CDR3 sequence (DNA): TGTGCCAGCAGTGAAGGCGTTACCCCTAGCTACGAGCAGTACTTC. Translation: CASSEGVTPSYEQYF.

The J gene is TRBJ1-2, the V gene TRBV7-2, with TRBD1 identical over 8 bases. CDR3 size: 14 residues. V trimming: 3 bases; J trimming: 3 bases; junction bases outside the gene matches: 3. Germline CDR1 reads SGHTA; CDR2 reads FQGNSA. CDR3 nucleotide sequence: TGTGCCAGCAGCTTCCCAGGGGGCGACTATGGCTACACCTTC. Protein: CASSFPGGDYGYTF.

This chain connects TRBV5-5 to TRBJ2-7; D perhaps matches TRBD1 (6 bases). Germline loops: CDR1 SGHKS, CDR2 YYEKEE (reference sequence). V shed 4 bases and J shed 5 bases, with 13 bases lying between them. This CDR3 region has 13 residues. CDR3 coding DNA: TGTGCCAGCAGCGACACCAGGGGCCACGAGCAGTACTTC. Protein: CASSDTRGHEQYF.

The genes are TRBV2 and TRBJ2-2; 9 bases map to TRBD2. Per the germline V gene, CDR1 is SNHLY and CDR2 is FYNNEI. There are 13 residues in the CDR3. V lost 6 bases to trimming and J lost 7 bases; unmatched junction nucleotides: 3. The CDR3 DNA reads TGTGCCAGCAGCGGACTAGCGATCGGGGAGCTGTTTTTT. It encodes CASSGLAIGELFF.

This sequence joins TRBV12-3 or TRBV12-4 and TRBJ2-7, with 7 bases that match TRBD2. The CDR3 length is 13 residues. V lost 5 bases and J lost 5; bases outside the gene matches: 6. CDR3 nucleotides: TGTGCCAGCAGTACCATGACTAGCCACGAGCAGTACTTC. Its protein product is CASSTMTSHEQYF.

As concerns this clone: A read error may produce the germline difference seen at one junction end. The same CDR3 also results from other DNA sequences found in this sample. The rearrangement joins TRBV12-5 to TRBJ2-2, with D perhaps TRBD2 (6 bases). This CDR3 has 15 residues. Germline V lookup: CDR1 LGHNT, CDR2 FRNRAP. This CDR3 is CASELGLTNTGELFF. CDR3 bases: TGTGCCAGTGAATTGGGACTTACAAACACCGGGGAGCTGTTTTTT.

V gene TRBV28 combines with J gene TRBJ2-5; the match to TRBD2 covers 9 bases. V lost 8 bases, J lost 2 bases, and 9 bases stayed unmatched. This CDR3 region has 15 residues. Germline V gene lookup returns CDR1 MDHEN and CDR2 SYDVKM. CDR3 amino acids: CASVGLAKTQETQYF. The CDR3 nucleotides read TGTGCCAGCGTAGGACTAGCGAAAACACAAGAGACCCAGTACTTC.

The chain joins TRBV5-5 to TRBJ1-6; 7 bases line up with TRBD1. Germline-derived CDR1 and CDR2 are SGHKS and YYEKEE (reference sequence). The CDR3 extends over 16 amino acids. Losses at the gene ends were 4 bases for V and 0 bases for J; bases not matched to a gene: 4. CDR3 sequence (DNA): TGTGCCAGCAGCCCGCGGGACAGCTCCTATAATTCACCCCTCCACTTT. This codes for CASSPRDSSYNSPLHF.

The V and J genes are TRBV4-1 and TRBJ2-1, with TRBD2 identical over 16 bases. The J segment lost 1 base and the V segment lost 3 bases, leaving 6 bases of the junction unmatched. Germline-derived CDR1 and CDR2 are MGHRA and YSYEKL. This CDR3 is 19 amino acids long. Here the CDR3 reads CASSQAGTSGGASYNEQFF. CDR3 nucleotide sequence: TGCGCCAGCAGCCAGGCCGGGACTAGCGGGGGGGCGTCCTACAATGAGCAGTTCTTC.

The chain carries TRBV10-3 and TRBJ1-2, with D maybe TRBD1 (6 bases). The CDR3 extends over 13 amino acids. In germline, CDR1 is ENHRY, CDR2 SYGVKD. Between the trimmed V and J ends, which lost 5 bases and 8 bases, there was a span of 15 bases. The CDR3 bases are TGTGCCATCAGTAGCGGGGGCGCGGGAGGCTACACCTTC. It specifies CAISSGGAGGYTF.

A single count supports this clone. This chain links TRBV7-2 with TRBJ1-1; no firm D call. Germline assignment: CDR1 SGHTA and CDR2 FQGNSA. This CDR3 has 13 amino acids. Between the trimmed V and J ends, which lost 1 base and 6 bases, there was a span of 9 bases. CDR3 bases: TGTGCCAGCAGCTTAGTGGGCCTGGCTGAAGCTTTCTTT. Translation gives CASSLVGLAEAFF.